Listed below are T cell receptor beta chains from one sample, sequenced in a study of cytomegalovirus exposure and HLA in healthy donors. Data came from immunoSEQ multiplex PCR; TCRdb stores just in-frame clones and leaves some out. The table has some 180,000 clones, around 73% seen once; the top ten hold approximately 5.6%. Sequencing input: PBMCs. All receptors derive from a woman under 30 in good health and CMV-seropositive. Each CDR3 is given with its conserved first and last residue. D genes are given only for firm matches. Where a row states a size, it is once, few, many or the class of an expanded clone; other rows omit it.

j_call,d_call,clone_size,v_call,cdr3_nt,cdr3_aa
TRBJ2-7,TRBD1,-,TRBV27,TGTGCCAGCAGTTCGGACAGGGGATTCTACGAGCAGTACTTC,CASSSDRGFYEQYF
TRBJ2-2,TRBD1,-,TRBV7-3,TGTGCCAGCAGCGTAGGACAGGGGGTCACCGGGGAGCTGTTTTTT,CASSVGQGVTGELFF
TRBJ2-1,TRBD1,-,TRBV12-5,TGTGCTAGTATCCGGGACAGGGAATACAATGAGCAGTTCTTC,CASIRDREYNEQFF
TRBJ2-7,-,-,TRBV28,TGTGCCACGATGGGGGGTGGGGAGTCCTACGAGCAGTACTTC,CATMGGGESYEQYF
TRBJ1-2,-,-,TRBV29-1,TGCAGCGTTGAAGGAGGATCTCGAGGCTACACCTTC,CSVEGGSRGYTF
TRBJ2-7,TRBD2,-,TRBV14,TGTGCCAGCAGCCAAGGGAGTTGGGACTACGCCTACGAGCAGTACTTC,CASSQGSWDYAYEQYF
TRBJ2-3,-,-,TRBV7-2,TGTGCCAGCAGCTCCCGAGGCCTCCAAGAGGGTACGCAGTATTTT,CASSSRGLQEGTQYF
TRBJ2-7,-,few,TRBV6-6,TGTGCCAGCAGTGCGTCGGGGTACGAGCAGTACTTC,CASSASGYEQYF
TRBJ1-5,-,-,TRBV9,TGTGCCAGCAGCTCCAGCGGGCAGGAGCCCCAGCATTTT,CASSSSGQEPQHF
TRBJ2-5,TRBD2,-,TRBV5-6,TGTGCCAGCAGCCCGGACAGCGGGGGGGAGCAAGAGACCCAGTACTTC,CASSPDSGGEQETQYF
TRBJ2-7,-,-,TRBV27,TGTGCCAGCAGTCCATCCCCCCTAGCCTACGAGCAGTACTTC,CASSPSPLAYEQYF
TRBJ1-2,-,few,TRBV9,TGTGCCAGCAGCGTAGGGCCACCCTATGGCTACACCTTC,CASSVGPPYGYTF
TRBJ2-7,-,-,TRBV18,TGTGCCAGCTCACCGGCAGTGGGGACTTACGAGCAGTACTTC,CASSPAVGTYEQYF
TRBJ2-1,TRBD2,few,TRBV6-1,TGTGCCAGCACCCCGGGACTAGCGGTTAATGAGCAGTTCTTC,CASTPGLAVNEQFF
TRBJ1-5,-,few,TRBV18,TGTGCCAGCTCATTAGGGGGAGTGAGCAATCAGCCCCAGCATTTT,CASSLGGVSNQPQHF
TRBJ1-2,-,-,TRBV6-5,TGTGCCAGCAGTTACTCGAGGAGAGGGTCTGAAGGCTACACCTTC,CASSYSRRGSEGYTF
TRBJ1-1,-,few,TRBV20-1,TGCAGTGCTAAGACAGAGACTGAAGCTTTCTTT,CSAKTETEAFF
TRBJ2-1,-,-,TRBV7-9,TGTTCCAGCAGCTTAGAAGGGGCAGGGGCATTCTATGAGCAGTTCTTC,CSSSLEGAGAFYEQFF
TRBJ1-4,-,-,TRBV2,TGTGCCAGCAGTTACCCCAGGGGAACTAATGAAAAACTGTTTTTT,CASSYPRGTNEKLFF
TRBJ1-5,-,few,TRBV6-5,TGTGCCAGCAGCGACAGTAGCAATCAGCCCCAGCATTTT,CASSDSSNQPQHF
TRBJ1-1,-,-,TRBV7-6,TGTGCCAGCAGCACGACAGAGAACACTGAAGCTTTCTTT,CASSTTENTEAFF
TRBJ2-3,-,few,TRBV6-4,TGTGCCAGCAGTGACCGGGCTAGCGGCACAGATACGCAGTATTTT,CASSDRASGTDTQYF
TRBJ1-3,-,-,TRBV5-8,TGTGCCAGCAGCTTTGACTGGATCTCTGGAAACACCATATATTTT,CASSFDWISGNTIYF
TRBJ2-7,TRBD1,-,TRBV7-9,TGTGCCAGCAGTGATAACAGGGGAACCAACGAGCAGTACTTC,CASSDNRGTNEQYF
TRBJ2-3,TRBD1,-,TRBV7-9,TGTGCCAGCAGCTTAGCGCTAGGACAGGGATTCACAGATACGCAGTATTTT,CASSLALGQGFTDTQYF
TRBJ1-2,-,-,TRBV29-1,TGCAGCGTTTCGGGACACACTAACTATGGCTACACCTTC,CSVSGHTNYGYTF
TRBJ2-7,TRBD2,-,TRBV13,TGTGCCAGCAGCTCTCCTCTACGGGGGGGCTCCTACGAGCAGTACTTC,CASSSPLRGGSYEQYF
TRBJ2-2,TRBD2,-,TRBV2,TGTGCCAGCAGTGGACTAGCGGGGAACACCGGGGAGCTGTTTTTT,CASSGLAGNTGELFF
TRBJ2-5,TRBD2,-,TRBV7-8,TGTGCCAGCAGTGTGGGGAGGGTTCAAGAGACCCAGTACTTC,CASSVGRVQETQYF
TRBJ2-1,TRBD1,-,TRBV9,TGTGCCAGCAGCCCATACGCAGGACAGGGCGACAATGAGCAGTTCTTC,CASSPYAGQGDNEQFF
TRBJ2-3,TRBD2,-,TRBV5-1,TGCGCCAGCAGCCCGGAGACTAGCGGGGGAGGTACGCAGTATTTT,CASSPETSGGGTQYF
TRBJ2-3,-,once,TRBV5-4,TGTGCCAGCAGCGGGCCTTCTTTCACAGATACGCAGTATTTT,CASSGPSFTDTQYF